This entry features one TCR beta chain sequence. This specimen belongs to a study of blood T cells in healthy people across ages. Study information: Template switching captured about one barcoded beta molecule per two T cells.

Each of the donors had roughly 9.1 milliliters of peripheral blood drawn into EDTA-treated Vacutainer tubes. A second PCR of 7 to 11 cycles used a sample-barcoded 5' primer and a J-beta primer mix. TCRdb used MiXCR to reprocess the 5' RACE reads, holding one entry per CDR3 protein. This sample has about 1.7 million distinct CDR3 sequences; about 30% occur once, and the top ten carry 7.7%. V was clipped by 3 bases and J by 5 bases, with 15 bases between them. Germline lookup yields CDR1 DFQATT and CDR2 SNEGSKA (reference sequence). The CDR3 loop spans 14 amino acids. Sample: blood. V is TRBV20-1 and J is TRBJ2-3; D possibly corresponds to TRBD2 (6 bases). The TCR sequence derives from a woman aged 30 to 39 in good health. CDR3 bases: TGCAGTGCTAGCCGGGAGTGGGGTGGAGATACGCAGTATTTT. Protein product: CSASREWGGDTQYF.